The 28 T cell receptor beta chains below were found in one sample sequenced in a study of blood T cell repertoires in COVID-19. Some clones are missing from TCRdb's copy, which holds only in-frame ones; the method was immunoSEQ multiplex PCR. The table records over 150,000 clones, 86% of them present only once. The specimen was peripheral blood. The origin of the receptors is a man between 70 and 80 years old with active or convalescent COVID-19.

The chain couples TRBV2 to TRBJ2-3, with a tentative D call TRBD2 (6 bases). From germline, CDR1 is SNHLY and CDR2 FYNNEI. CDR3 length equals 15 residues. V was clipped by 6 bases and J by 1 base, with 14 bases between them. CDR3 loop: CASRAGLLGTDTQYF. DNA for the CDR3: TGTGCCAGCAGGGCGGGACTCCTTGGCACAGATACGCAGTATTTT. Together with reference TRBV2 and TRBJ2-3, the CDR3 gives the full variable domain: EPEVTQTPSHQVTQMGQEVILRCVPISNHLYFYWYRQILGQKVEFLVSFYNNEISEKSEIFDDQFSVERPDGSNFTLKIRSTKLEDSAMYFCASRAGLLGTDTQYFGPGTRLTVL.

This chain's CDR3 is CASSLGSSGRRGDTQYF. The CDR3 DNA follows: TGTGCCAGCAGCTTAGGGTCTAGCGGGAGACGTGGCGATACGCAGTATTTT. J is TRBJ2-3 and V is TRBV7-9; 10 bases line up with TRBD2. The V segment lost 1 base and the J segment 6 bases; nucleotides outside the gene matches: 10. Germline V CDR1 and CDR2: SEHNR, FQNEAQ (reference sequence). This CDR3 region has 17 residues.

V and J are TRBV7-8 and TRBJ1-5; perhaps TRBD1 as D (6 bases). Trimming shortened V by 4 bases and J by 3 bases, and 16 bases separated the two germline ends. The germline V gene has CDR1 SGHVS and CDR2 FQNEAQ. The CDR3 loop spans 16 amino acids. This CDR3 is CASSSTWGLVNQPQHF. As DNA, the CDR3 is TGTGCCAGCAGCTCTACCTGGGGGCTTGTCAATCAGCCCCAGCATTTT.

The V and J genes are TRBV3-1 (or the pseudogene TRBV3-2) and TRBJ1-2; 7 nucleotides match TRBD1. CDR3 length equals 16 residues. Germline values: CDR1 LGHDT, CDR2 YNNKEL (reference sequence). V dropped 5 bases and J dropped 0; count of bases not matched to a gene: 9. CDR3 sequence reads: CASSGPGQLANYGYTF. The CDR3 DNA is TGTGCCAGCAGCGGACCGGGACAGCTCGCTAACTATGGCTACACCTTC.

This clone was counted a single time. This chain connects TRBV11-3 to TRBJ1-2; D gene unclear. The germline V gene has CDR1 SGHNT and CDR2 YENEEA. This CDR3 spans 13 amino acids. The V and J ends lost 4 bases and 2 bases respectively, with 8 bases between them. The CDR3 nucleotides are TGTGCCAGCAGCTCCCGCGCGAACTATGGCTACACCTTC. The encoded protein is CASSSRANYGYTF.

CDR3: CASSRSRTGNSGNTIYF. The CDR3 DNA sequence: TGTGCCAGCAGCCGTTCGAGGACAGGAAACTCTGGAAACACCATATATTTT. The J gene is TRBJ1-3, the V gene TRBV9; TRBD1 matches at 7 bases. Per germline, CDR1 SGDLS and CDR2 YYNGEE. V lost 4 bases to trimming and J lost 0 bases; unmatched junction nucleotides: 10. CDR3 size: 17 residues. The variable domain in full, completed from reference TRBV9 and TRBJ1-3, reads DSGVTQTPKHLITATGQRVTLRCSPRSGDLSVYWYQQSLDQGLQFLIQYYNGEERAKGNILERFSAQQFPDLHSELNLSSLELGDSALYFCASSRSRTGNSGNTIYFGEGSWLTVV.

On this clone: The same CDR3 arises from other DNA sequences in this sample as well. The chain couples TRBV19 to TRBJ1-1, with D perhaps TRBD1 (5 bases). CDR1 and CDR2 from the germline V gene are LNHDA and SQIVND (reference sequence). V lost 5 bases and J 5 bases, leaving 12 bases between the germline ends. CDR3 size: 13 residues. The CDR3 loop reads CASSQPGGTEAFF. The CDR3 nucleotides are TGTGCCAGTAGTCAGCCGGGGGGTACTGAAGCTTTCTTT.

The CDR3 reads CASSRGGGGYQPQHF. Written as DNA, the CDR3 is TGTGCCAGCAGCCGGGGGGGTGGGGGCTATCAGCCCCAGCATTTT. V usage is TRBV11-2 and J usage is TRBJ1-5, with D possibly being TRBD1 (6 bases). The germline CDR1 and CDR2 sequences are SGHAT and FQNNGV. V lost 5 bases, J lost 5 bases, and 16 bases lay in between. The CDR3 is 15 residues long. The full variable domain, completed using reference TRBV11-2 and TRBJ1-5, is EAGVAQSPRYKIIEKRQSVAFWCNPISGHATLYWYQQILGQGPKLLIQFQNNGVVDDSQLPKDRFSAERLKGVDSTLKIQPAKLEDSAVYLCASSRGGGGYQPQHFGDGTRLSIL.

V gene TRBV5-6 combines with J gene TRBJ1-6; 7 positions agree with TRBD1. CDR1 and CDR2 (germline): SGHDT, YYEEEE. The V segment lost 0 bases and the J segment 0 bases; nucleotides outside the gene matches: 3. The CDR3 runs 17 residues. CDR3 bases: TGTGCCAGCAGCTTGGATCCAGGGGGCTCCTATAATTCACCCCTCCACTTT. This sequence encodes CASSLDPGGSYNSPLHF.

The CDR3 region is CASSQRQTDTQYF. CDR3 in DNA: TGTGCCAGCAGCCAAAGACAGACAGATACGCAGTATTTT. This chain connects TRBV7-2 to TRBJ2-3; D perhaps matches TRBD1 (5 bases). Trimming left V 5 bases short and J 3 bases short, with 9 bases between. Germline-derived CDR1 and CDR2 are SGHTA and FQGNSA. This CDR3 is 13 amino acids long.

This chain joins TRBV6-2 or TRBV6-3 and TRBJ1-1, with D possibly TRBD1 on 5 matching bases. This CDR3 comprises 12 residues. Trimming shortened V by 5 bases and J by 1 base, and 5 bases separated the two germline ends. Germline CDR1 and CDR2: MNHEY and SVGEGT. DNA of the CDR3: TGTGCCAGCAGTCAGGGGAACACTGAAGCTTTCTTT. Its translation: CASSQGNTEAFF.

This rearrangement joins TRBV15 to TRBJ1-2, with D perhaps matching TRBD1 (6 bases). CDR1 is LNHNV, CDR2 YYDKDF, per germline (reference sequence). The CDR3 extends over 20 amino acids. V was cut by 0 bases and J by 4 bases, with 27 bases left in between. Here the CDR3 reads CATSRDPLRSGSGGGYGYTF. DNA of the CDR3: TGTGCCACCAGCAGAGATCCCCTCAGGTCGGGTTCGGGGGGCGGCTATGGCTACACCTTC.

CDR3: CASTQGNSRSNQPQHF. In nucleotides, the CDR3 is TGTGCCAGTACCCAGGGGAACAGTCGATCTAATCAGCCCCAGCATTTT. The rearrangement joins TRBV19 to TRBJ1-5; D perhaps matches TRBD1 (6 bases). Trimming took off 7 bases at V and 4 bases at J, with 20 bases between the two ends. The V gene's germline CDR1 is LNHDA and CDR2 SQIVND (reference sequence). The CDR3 runs 16 residues.

A single count supports this clone. The chain couples TRBV30 to TRBJ2-7; tentative D call: TRBD1 (5 bases). CDR3 length: 12 residues. The germline V gene has CDR1 GTSNPN and CDR2 SVGIG (reference sequence). Trimming took off 3 bases at V and 4 bases at J, with 10 bases between the two ends. The CDR3: CAWSLGRYEQYF. CDR3 nucleotides: TGTGCCTGGAGCCTGGGGCGGTACGAGCAGTACTTC.

The chain is built from TRBV28 and TRBJ2-2; a weak D match, TRBD2 (6 bases). V lost 5 bases, J lost 4 bases, and 14 bases lay in between. The CDR3 loop spans 15 amino acids. Germline assignment: CDR1 MDHEN and CDR2 SYDVKM. In nucleotides, the CDR3 is TGTGCCAGCAGTCCCTCGGGAGCGGGCACCGGGGAGCTGTTTTTT. This sequence encodes CASSPSGAGTGELFF.

The chain recombines TRBV15 with TRBJ2-5; 10 bases agree with TRBD1. The CDR3 is 14 residues long. CDR1 and CDR2 (germline): LNHNV, YYDKDF (reference sequence). V was pared by 5 bases and J by 5 bases, with 5 bases of the junction left unmatched. The CDR3 loop reads CATSETGGEETQYF. The CDR3 nucleotides are TGTGCCACCAGCGAGACAGGGGGCGAGGAGACCCAGTACTTC.

The V gene is TRBV6-5, the J gene TRBJ2-7, with 9 bases that match TRBD1. Per germline, CDR1 MNHEY and CDR2 SVGAGI. The CDR3 consists of 14 residues. V gave up 6 bases and J gave up 7 bases; unmatched junction bases: 10. The CDR3 DNA sequence: TGTGCCAGCAGCCCCGGGACAGGGATTAGGGAGCAGTACTTC. This gives the protein CASSPGTGIREQYF.

The rearrangement uses TRBV7-2 and TRBJ2-7; D is uncertain. The germline V and J ends were trimmed by 1 base and 3 bases, with 10 bases remaining between them. Germline CDR1 and CDR2: SGHTA and FQGNSA. The CDR3 loop spans 14 amino acids. The CDR3 reads CASSLDYNIYEQYF. The CDR3 DNA reads as TGTGCCAGCAGCTTAGACTACAACATCTACGAGCAGTACTTC.

The chain has TRBV7-6 and TRBJ2-2, with 7 nucleotides matching TRBD1. J lost 4 bases, V lost 3 bases, and 2 bases had no gene match. The CDR3 has 14 residues. Germline V gene sequence: CDR1 SGHVS, CDR2 FNYEAQ. The CDR3 DNA reads TGTGCCAGCAGCTTGAACAGGGGCACCGGGGAGCTGTTTTTT. Protein: CASSLNRGTGELFF. Looking up the rest from reference TRBV7-6 and TRBJ2-2 gives the full variable domain: GAGVSQSPRYKVTKRGQDVALRCDPISGHVSLYWYRQALGQGPEFLTYFNYEAQQDKSGLPNDRFSAERPEGSISTLTIQRTEQRDSAMYRCASSLNRGTGELFFGEGSRLTVL.

This clone was seen more than once but under ten times. The gene calls are TRBV27 and TRBJ2-7; tentatively, D is TRBD2 (5 bases). CDR1 is MNHEY and CDR2 is SMNVEV in the germline V gene (reference sequence). Between the trimmed V and J ends, which lost 1 base and 0 bases, there was a span of 10 bases. This CDR3 spans 15 amino acids. CDR3 loop: CASSLFPTSSYEQYF. In DNA form, the CDR3 reads TGTGCCAGCAGTTTATTTCCTACTAGCTCCTACGAGCAGTACTTC.

The chain combines TRBV11-3 with TRBJ1-1, with D maybe TRBD1 (5 bases). V was clipped by 2 bases and J by 3 bases, with 13 bases between them. The CDR3 consists of 15 residues. In germline, CDR1 is SGHNT, CDR2 YENEEA. CDR3 bases: TGTGCCAGCAGCTTATCCGCGGGGCGGGACACTGAAGCTTTCTTT. Residues: CASSLSAGRDTEAFF.

V gene TRBV11-2 combines with J gene TRBJ1-2; 8 bases are shared with TRBD1. CDR1 SGHAT and CDR2 FQNNGV come from the germline V gene. This CDR3 contains 13 residues. After removal of 5 bases from V and 6 bases from J, the junction contained 5 bases not matched to a gene. The CDR3 spells CASSLDREDGYTF. The CDR3 DNA is TGTGCCAGCAGCCTGGACAGGGAGGATGGCTACACCTTC.

V gene TRBV5-1 combines with J gene TRBJ2-3; D might be TRBD1 (5 bases). CDR3 length equals 15 residues. CDR1 SGHRS and CDR2 YFSETQ come from the germline V gene. With 6 bases removed from V and 2 bases from J, the gap between germline ends came to 16 bases. CDR3 sequence reads: CASTPDSPYTDTQYF. The CDR3 DNA reads as TGCGCCAGCACTCCCGACAGCCCCTACACAGATACGCAGTATTTT.

With regard to this clone: The sample holds other DNA sequences that translate to the same CDR3. This chain connects TRBV3-1 (or the pseudogene TRBV3-2) to TRBJ2-7, with D possibly being TRBD1 (5 bases). Trimming left V 0 bases short and J 3 bases short, with 9 bases between. Germline assignment: CDR1 LGHDT and CDR2 YNNKEL (reference sequence). This CDR3 spans 14 amino acids. The CDR3 nucleotides read TGTGCCAGCAGCCAAGATGGCCAGGGCTACGAGCAGTACTTC. Amino acid sequence: CASSQDGQGYEQYF.

The V call is TRBV11-2, the J call TRBJ1-6; 11 bases are a match to TRBD1. Germline loops: CDR1 SGHAT, CDR2 FQNNGV. V gave up 6 bases and J gave up 10 bases; unmatched junction bases: 11. This CDR3 region has 16 residues. The CDR3 region has the DNA TGTGCCAGCAGGACCTCCGGGACAGGGGGTCTGTCACCCCTCCACTTT. It yields the protein CASRTSGTGGLSPLHF.

The V call is TRBV7-2, the J call TRBJ1-3; D uncertain. The length of the CDR3 is 15 residues. CDR1 and CDR2 from the germline V gene are SGHTA and FQGNSA. The germline V and J ends were trimmed by 4 bases and 4 bases, with 14 bases remaining between them. CDR3 sequence: CASSSSGRRGNTIYF. CDR3 DNA: TGTGCCAGCAGCTCAAGCGGCAGGAGGGGAAACACCATATATTTT.

The chain recombines TRBV6-5 with TRBJ1-2, with 7 bases fitting TRBD1. Per germline, CDR1 MNHEY and CDR2 SVGAGI. V shed 6 bases, J shed 6 bases, and the junction held 7 bases outside the gene matches. This CDR3 is built from 13 residues. The CDR3 DNA reads TGTGCCAGCAGGGTAAAAACAGGGGATGGCTACACCTTC. Protein sequence: CASRVKTGDGYTF.

The chain links TRBV6-2 or TRBV6-3 to TRBJ2-1; D is undetermined. Germline-derived CDR1 and CDR2 are MNHEY and SVGEGT. V dropped 4 bases and J dropped 9 bases, with 10 bases sitting between them. The CDR3 loop spans 12 amino acids. In DNA form, the CDR3 reads TGTGCCAGCAGTTGGCGGAAGAGTGAGCAGTTCTTC. Protein sequence: CASSWRKSEQFF.